This TCR beta chain comes out of a study of shared clonotypes between healthy human individuals. The donors, all of them Caucasian adults, lived in Nashville, Tennessee. Memory CD4+ cells were the fraction left after CD45RA+ naive selection. The germline gives CDR1 MDHEN, CDR2 SYDVKM. The CDR3 spans 15 residues. V gave up 5 bases and J gave up 3 bases, with 17 bases separating them. Each subset's genomic DNA was shared equally among a number of immunoSEQ plates. The method was immunoSEQ multiplex PCR; TCRdb's version includes in-frame clones alone and lacks a portion of them. The table includes about 1 million clones, roughly 80% detected once. Overall study findings and caveats: It was observed that about 5% of naive CD4 clonotypes were shared across several donors.

Note on this clone: Its antigen is unknown.

Sequencing used memory CD4+ T cells sorted from blood. Subset indicated: CD45RA-negative fraction. This chain connects TRBV28 to TRBJ2-7; tentatively, D is TRBD2 (7 bases). This clonotype was sampled from a man aged 18 to 29 in good health. The CDR3 spells CASSTTGGSGYEQYF. CDR3 DNA: TGTGCCAGCAGTACGACGGGGGGCTCGGGCTACGAGCAGTACTTC.